The next 18 T cell receptor beta chains were all read from a single sample in a study of lymphopenia after photon versus proton radiotherapy. Profiling relied on immunoSEQ multiplex PCR, and the TCRdb table lists in-frame clones only, not all of them. This table holds approximately 58,000 clones, around four fifths found once. The sample consisted of peripheral blood, taken from a patient treated with photon-based radiotherapy. The receptor source for this set is a man in his fifties or sixties with gastric cancer.

The CDR3 here is CASSPGTSGSYEQYF. In DNA, the CDR3 is TGTGCCAGCAGCCCAGGGACTAGCGGGAGTTACGAGCAGTACTTC. This chain uses TRBV6-1 with TRBJ2-7; TRBD2 agrees at 14 bases. The CDR3 length is 15 residues. V gave up 6 bases and J gave up 4 bases; unmatched junction bases: 5. Germline-derived CDR1 and CDR2 are MNHNS and SASEGT.

Here the CDR3 DNA reads TGTGCCAGCAGTGCAAGCGGGAGGGTGAACGAGCAGTACTTC. Residues: CASSASGRVNEQYF. V is TRBV6-1 and J is TRBJ2-7; TRBD2 matches at 10 bases. V lost 4 bases to trimming and J lost 5 bases; unmatched junction nucleotides: 5. Per the germline V gene, CDR1 is MNHNS and CDR2 is SASEGT. The CDR3 covers 14 residues.

The chain combines TRBV2 with TRBJ2-1; D gene unclear. V was shortened by 6 bases and J by 0 bases, with 12 bases between the two germline ends. The CDR3 is made up of 15 amino acids. Germline V gene lookup returns CDR1 SNHLY and CDR2 FYNNEI. CDR3 nucleotide sequence: TGTGCCAGCAGCTTTGACCCGAGCTCCTACAATGAGCAGTTCTTC. Amino acids: CASSFDPSSYNEQFF.

The chain uses TRBV6-5 and TRBJ2-5, with D possibly matching TRBD1 (5 bases). The germline V gene encodes CDR1 MNHEY and CDR2 SVGAGI. The CDR3 extends over 13 amino acids. V was shortened by 5 bases and J by 7 bases, with 14 bases between the two germline ends. The DNA for the CDR3 is TGTGCCAGCAGTCAGCAAGCCCAGGGGACCCAGTACTTC. Translated, it gives CASSQQAQGTQYF.

This clone was seen a single time. The chain carries TRBV5-1 and TRBJ2-7; no definite D call. V was shortened by 5 bases and J by 6 bases, with 18 bases between the two germline ends. This CDR3 comprises 14 residues. Per germline, CDR1 SGHRS and CDR2 YFSETQ. The DNA of the CDR3 is TGCGCCAGCAGGGCCGCCTCATCGTCCACCGAGCAGTACTTC. It encodes CASRAASSSTEQYF.

J is TRBJ2-4 and V is TRBV5-6; D perhaps matches TRBD1 (5 bases). CDR1 and CDR2 from the germline V gene are SGHDT and YYEEEE. This CDR3 is 15 amino acids long. Trimming took off 4 bases at V and 8 bases at J, with 19 bases between the two ends. CDR3 coding DNA: TGTGCCAGCAGCACCCAAGGCCCAGGGCTGGACATTCAGTACTTC. This gives the protein CASSTQGPGLDIQYF.

The chain's CDR3 is CASSGPQARDYTF. The DNA of the CDR3 is TGTGCCAGCAGTGGCCCGCAGGCGAGGGACTACACCTTC. V gene TRBV28 combines with J gene TRBJ1-2; no firm D call. The CDR3 spans 13 residues. Trimming removed 5 bases at V and 10 bases at J, with 17 bases between. Germline CDR1 and CDR2: MDHEN and SYDVKM.

The chain links TRBV6-6 to TRBJ1-5; D remains ambiguous. This CDR3 has 14 amino acids. V shed 2 bases and J shed 3 bases, with 8 bases lying between them. Looked up from germline, CDR1 is MNHNY and CDR2 is SVGAGI (reference sequence). CDR3 loop: CASSYVESNQPQHF. Here the CDR3 DNA reads TGTGCCAGCAGTTACGTGGAGTCCAATCAGCCCCAGCATTTT.

The V call is TRBV2, the J call TRBJ2-1; tentative D call: TRBD1 (5 bases). The CDR3 is made up of 12 amino acids. Germline loops: CDR1 SNHLY, CDR2 FYNNEI. The V end lost 4 bases, the J end lost 16 bases, and 17 bases lay between the germline ends. The DNA for the CDR3 is TGTGCCAGCAGTGCGGTCAGGGCTTTACTATTCTTC. The encoded protein is CASSAVRALLFF.

V usage is TRBV4-2 and J usage is TRBJ1-4; TRBD1 matches 9 bases. Germline CDR1 LGHNA, CDR2 YNFKEQ. V lost 4 bases to trimming and J lost 0 bases; unmatched junction nucleotides: 6. This CDR3 is 17 amino acids long. In nucleotides, the CDR3 is TGTGCCAGCAGCCCCTGGGGACAGGGCGCAACTAATGAAAAACTGTTTTTT. It is translated as CASSPWGQGATNEKLFF.

The chain couples TRBV7-9 to TRBJ2-1, with 8 bases lining up with TRBD1. The junction had 10 bases not matched to a gene; V was cut back by 5 bases and J by 7 bases. The CDR3 spans 15 residues. Germline CDR1 and CDR2: SEHNR and FQNEAQ (reference sequence). The CDR3 loop is CASSGTGGMSNEQFF. The DNA of the CDR3 is TGTGCCAGCAGCGGTACAGGGGGGATGAGTAATGAGCAGTTCTTC.

This sequence joins TRBV5-5 and TRBJ2-7; D gene ambiguous. This CDR3 spans 13 amino acids. The germline gives CDR1 SGHKS, CDR2 YYEKEE (reference sequence). V lost 3 bases and J 2 bases, leaving 9 bases between the germline ends. CDR3 in DNA: TGTGCCAGCAGCTCCGGACGTGCCTACGAGCAGTACTTC. This sequence encodes CASSSGRAYEQYF. Looking up the rest from reference TRBV5-5 and TRBJ2-7 gives the full variable domain: DAGVTQSPTHLIKTRGQQVTLRCSPISGHKSVSWYQQVLGQGPQFIFQYYEKEERGRGNFPDRFSARQFPNYSSELNVNALLLGDSALYLCASSSGRAYEQYFGPGTRLTVT.

This rearrangement joins TRBV21-1 to TRBJ1-5. TRBV21-1 is a known pseudogene. CDR3 length: 18 residues. This CDR3 is CASSKAVRTAGTNQPQHF. CDR3 nucleotides: TGTGCCAGCAGCAAAGCCGTACGGACAGCGGGTACAAATCAGCCCCAGCATTTT.

This sequence joins TRBV9 and TRBJ2-7, with a possible D match to TRBD1 (6 bases). The CDR3 runs to 13 residues. V was shortened by 3 bases and J by 2 bases, with 9 bases between the two germline ends. Germline CDR1 SGDLS, CDR2 YYNGEE. The DNA of the CDR3 is TGTGCCAGCAGCGATACAGGGACCTACGAGCAGTACTTC. Its translation is CASSDTGTYEQYF.

This chain links TRBV30 with TRBJ1-2; no definite D call. Germline-derived CDR1 and CDR2 are GTSNPN and SVGIG (reference sequence). V was cut by 8 bases and J by 8 bases, with 18 bases left in between. This CDR3 is built from 12 residues. DNA for the CDR3: TGTGCCCGAGTCTACGGTGTGGGAGGCTACACCTTC. This gives the protein CARVYGVGGYTF.

The chain has TRBV19 and TRBJ2-1, with D perhaps matching TRBD1 (5 bases). CDR3 size: 13 residues. With 5 bases removed from V and 9 bases from J, the gap between germline ends came to 14 bases. The germline CDR1 and CDR2 sequences are LNHDA and SQIVND (reference sequence). The CDR3 sequence: CASSGQPQGEQFF. As DNA, the CDR3 is TGTGCCAGTAGTGGGCAACCCCAGGGTGAGCAGTTCTTC.

The CDR3 DNA reads as TGCGCCAGCAGCCCAAAGACAGGCTACGAGCAGTACTTC. This sequence encodes CASSPKTGYEQYF. The J gene is TRBJ2-7, the V gene TRBV4-1; D perhaps matches TRBD1 (6 bases). V was trimmed by 4 bases and J by 3 bases, leaving 10 bases between them. The germline gives CDR1 MGHRA, CDR2 YSYEKL. The CDR3 has 13 residues.

This rearrangement joins TRBV6-5 to TRBJ1-4, with D possibly being TRBD1 (6 bases). V lost 5 bases and J 7 bases, leaving 17 bases between the germline ends. The CDR3 has 15 amino acids. Germline V gives CDR1 MNHEY, CDR2 SVGAGI. This CDR3 reads CASSRRGGVGEKLFF. The CDR3 DNA sequence: TGTGCCAGCAGTCGGCGGGGGGGCGTGGGTGAAAAACTGTTTTTT.